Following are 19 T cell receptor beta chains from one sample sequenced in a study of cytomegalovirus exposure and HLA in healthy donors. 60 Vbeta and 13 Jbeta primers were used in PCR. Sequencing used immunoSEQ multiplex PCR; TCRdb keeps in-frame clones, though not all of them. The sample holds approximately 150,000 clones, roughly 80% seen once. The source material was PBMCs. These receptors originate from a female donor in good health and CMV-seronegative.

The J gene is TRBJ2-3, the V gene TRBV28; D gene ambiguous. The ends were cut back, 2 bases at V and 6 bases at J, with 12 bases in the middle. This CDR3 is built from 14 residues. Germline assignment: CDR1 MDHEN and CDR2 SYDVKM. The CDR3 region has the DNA TGTGCCAGCAGTTTAGCGATAACCGTGGATACGCAGTATTTT. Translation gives CASSLAITVDTQYF.

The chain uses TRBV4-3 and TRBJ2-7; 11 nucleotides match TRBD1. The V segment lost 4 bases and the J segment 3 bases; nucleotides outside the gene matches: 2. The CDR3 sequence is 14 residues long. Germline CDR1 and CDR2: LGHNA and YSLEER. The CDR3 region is CASSPGTGGYEQYF. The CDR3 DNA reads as TGCGCCAGCAGCCCAGGGACAGGGGGCTACGAGCAGTACTTC.

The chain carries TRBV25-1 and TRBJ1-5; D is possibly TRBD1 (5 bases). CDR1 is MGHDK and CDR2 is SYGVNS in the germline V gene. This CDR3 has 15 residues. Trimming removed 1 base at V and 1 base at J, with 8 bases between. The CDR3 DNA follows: TGTGCCAGCAGTGAATGGGGGGTCAGCAATCAGCCCCAGCATTTT. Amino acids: CASSEWGVSNQPQHF.

This CDR3 reads CASSALLLRRDTSTDTQYF. The CDR3 DNA follows: TGTGCCAGCAGTGCACTCCTCTTGCGGAGGGATACTAGCACAGATACGCAGTATTTT. The chain recombines TRBV6-1 with TRBJ2-3, with D maybe TRBD2 (6 bases). CDR1 is MNHNS and CDR2 is SASEGT in the germline V gene. The CDR3 is 19 residues long. With 4 bases removed from V and 0 bases from J, the gap between germline ends came to 23 bases.

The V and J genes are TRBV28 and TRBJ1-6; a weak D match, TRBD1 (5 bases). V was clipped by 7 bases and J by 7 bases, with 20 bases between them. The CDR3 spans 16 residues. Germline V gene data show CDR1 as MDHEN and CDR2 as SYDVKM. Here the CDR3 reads CASTGTGSWGNSPLHF. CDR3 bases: TGTGCCAGCACAGGGACTGGTTCTTGGGGGAATTCACCCCTCCACTTT.

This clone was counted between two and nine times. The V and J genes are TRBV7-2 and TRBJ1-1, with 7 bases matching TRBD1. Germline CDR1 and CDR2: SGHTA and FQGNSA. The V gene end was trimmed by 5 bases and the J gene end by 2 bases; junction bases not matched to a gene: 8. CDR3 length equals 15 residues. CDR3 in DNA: TGTGCCAGCAGCCGAGGGGGCGGAGCTAACACTGAAGCTTTCTTT. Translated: CASSRGGGANTEAFF.

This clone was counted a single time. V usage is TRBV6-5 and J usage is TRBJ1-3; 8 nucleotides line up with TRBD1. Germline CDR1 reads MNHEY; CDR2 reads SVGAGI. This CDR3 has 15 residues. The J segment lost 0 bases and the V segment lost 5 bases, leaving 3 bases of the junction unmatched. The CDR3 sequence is CASSPTGGSGNTIYF. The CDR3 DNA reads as TGTGCCAGCAGTCCAACAGGGGGCTCTGGAAACACCATATATTTT.

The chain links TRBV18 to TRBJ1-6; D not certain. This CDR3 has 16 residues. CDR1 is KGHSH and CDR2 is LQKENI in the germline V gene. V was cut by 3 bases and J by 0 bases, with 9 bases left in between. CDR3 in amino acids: CASSPKPSSYNSPLHF. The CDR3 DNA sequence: TGTGCCAGCTCACCGAAACCGAGCTCCTATAATTCACCCCTCCACTTT. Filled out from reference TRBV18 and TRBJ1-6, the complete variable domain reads NAGVMQNPRHLVRRRGQEARLRCSPMKGHSHVYWYRQLPEEGLKFMVYLQKENIIDESGMPKERFSAEFPKEGPSILRIQQVVRGDSAAYFCASSPKPSSYNSPLHFGNGTRLTVT.

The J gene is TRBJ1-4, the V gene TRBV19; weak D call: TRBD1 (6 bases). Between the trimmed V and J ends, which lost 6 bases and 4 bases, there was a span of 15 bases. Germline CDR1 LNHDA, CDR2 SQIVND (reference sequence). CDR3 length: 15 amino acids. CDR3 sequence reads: CASRPNRAINEKLFF. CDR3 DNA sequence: TGTGCCAGTAGGCCGAACAGGGCGATTAATGAAAAACTGTTTTTT.

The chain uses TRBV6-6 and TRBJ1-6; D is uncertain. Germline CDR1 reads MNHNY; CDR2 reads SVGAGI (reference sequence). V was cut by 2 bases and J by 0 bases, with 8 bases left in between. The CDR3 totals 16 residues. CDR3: CASSYDPSSYNSPLHF. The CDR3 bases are TGTGCCAGCAGTTACGATCCGAGCTCCTATAATTCACCCCTCCACTTT.

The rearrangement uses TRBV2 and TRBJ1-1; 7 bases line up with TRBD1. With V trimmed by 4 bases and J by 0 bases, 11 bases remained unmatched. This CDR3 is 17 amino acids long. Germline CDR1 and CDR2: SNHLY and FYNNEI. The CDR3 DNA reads TGTGCCAGCAGTGCACCCCTTGACAGGGACTTGAACACTGAAGCTTTCTTT. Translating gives CASSAPLDRDLNTEAFF.

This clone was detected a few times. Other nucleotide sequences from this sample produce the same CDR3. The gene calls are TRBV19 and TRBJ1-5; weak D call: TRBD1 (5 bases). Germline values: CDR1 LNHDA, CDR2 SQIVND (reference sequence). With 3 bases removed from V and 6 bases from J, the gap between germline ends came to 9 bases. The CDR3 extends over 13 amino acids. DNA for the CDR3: TGTGCCAGTAGTATGCAGGGAGGTCAGCCCCAGCATTTT. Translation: CASSMQGGQPQHF.

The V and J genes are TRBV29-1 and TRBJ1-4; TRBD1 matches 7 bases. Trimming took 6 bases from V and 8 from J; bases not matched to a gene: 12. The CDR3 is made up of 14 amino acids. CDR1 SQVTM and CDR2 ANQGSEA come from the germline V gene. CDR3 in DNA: TGCAGCGTGCCCGGCGGGACAGCTGTGGAAAAACTGTTTTTT. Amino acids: CSVPGGTAVEKLFF.

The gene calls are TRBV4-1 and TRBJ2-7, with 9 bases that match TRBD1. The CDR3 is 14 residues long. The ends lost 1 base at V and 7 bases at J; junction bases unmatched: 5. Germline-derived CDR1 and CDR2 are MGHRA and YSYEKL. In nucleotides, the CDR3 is TGCGCCAGCAGCCAAGGGACAGGGGCGAGGGAGCAGTACTTC. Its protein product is CASSQGTGAREQYF.

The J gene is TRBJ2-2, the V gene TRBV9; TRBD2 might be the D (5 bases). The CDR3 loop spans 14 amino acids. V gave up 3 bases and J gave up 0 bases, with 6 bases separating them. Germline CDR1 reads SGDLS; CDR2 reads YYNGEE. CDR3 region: CASSGTPNTGELFF. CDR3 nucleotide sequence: TGTGCCAGCAGCGGGACTCCGAACACCGGGGAGCTGTTTTTT.

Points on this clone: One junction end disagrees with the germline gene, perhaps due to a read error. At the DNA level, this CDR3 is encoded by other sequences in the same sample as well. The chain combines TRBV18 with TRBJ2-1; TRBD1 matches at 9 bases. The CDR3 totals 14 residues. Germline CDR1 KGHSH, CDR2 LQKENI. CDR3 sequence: CASSPGTGHNEQFF. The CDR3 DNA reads TGTGCTAGCTCGCCCGGGACAGGGCACAATGAGCAGTTCTTC.

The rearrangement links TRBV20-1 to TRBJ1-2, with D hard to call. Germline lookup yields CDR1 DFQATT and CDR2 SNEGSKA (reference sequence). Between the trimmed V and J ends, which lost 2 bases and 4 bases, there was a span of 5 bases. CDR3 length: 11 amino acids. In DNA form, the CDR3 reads TGCAGTGCTAGATTGGCCTATGGCTACACCTTC. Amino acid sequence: CSARLAYGYTF.

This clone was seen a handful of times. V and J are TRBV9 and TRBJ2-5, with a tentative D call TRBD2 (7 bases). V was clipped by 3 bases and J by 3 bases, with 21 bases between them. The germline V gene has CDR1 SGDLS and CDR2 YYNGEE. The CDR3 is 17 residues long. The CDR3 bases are TGTGCCAGCAGCGCCCTCACAGGGCTGGGGGGGAAAGAGACCCAGTACTTC. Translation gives CASSALTGLGGKETQYF.

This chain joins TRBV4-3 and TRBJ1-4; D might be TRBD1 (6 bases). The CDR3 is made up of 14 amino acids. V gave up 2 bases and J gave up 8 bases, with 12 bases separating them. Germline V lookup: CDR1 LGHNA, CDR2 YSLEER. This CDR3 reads CASSQSRGGEKLFF. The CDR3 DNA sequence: TGCGCCAGCAGCCAATCCAGGGGTGGGGAAAAACTGTTTTTT.